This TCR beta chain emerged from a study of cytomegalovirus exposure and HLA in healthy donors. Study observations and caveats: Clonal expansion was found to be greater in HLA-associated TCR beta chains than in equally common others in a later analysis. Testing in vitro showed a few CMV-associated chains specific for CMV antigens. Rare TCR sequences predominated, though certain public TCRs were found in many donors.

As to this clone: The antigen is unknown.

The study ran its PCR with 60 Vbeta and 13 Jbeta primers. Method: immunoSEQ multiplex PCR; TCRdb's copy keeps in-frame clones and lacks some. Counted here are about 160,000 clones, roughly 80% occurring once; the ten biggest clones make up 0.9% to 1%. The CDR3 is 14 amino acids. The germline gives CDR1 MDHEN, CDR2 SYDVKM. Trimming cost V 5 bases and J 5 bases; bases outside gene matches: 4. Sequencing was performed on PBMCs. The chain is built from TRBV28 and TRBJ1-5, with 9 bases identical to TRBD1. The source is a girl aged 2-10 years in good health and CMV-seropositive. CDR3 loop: CASSLGTGHQPQHF. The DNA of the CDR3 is TGTGCCAGCAGTCTCGGGACAGGGCATCAGCCCCAGCATTTT.